This record concerns one T cell receptor beta chain sequence. No antigen is known for it. Some 30,000 T cell genomes, or approximately 190 ng DNA, went into the sorted-subset replicate PCRs. TCRdb's copy holds only in-frame clones and misses some; the assay was immunoSEQ multiplex PCR. The sample contains under 550,000 clones, 95% to 97% of which appear only once. The germline CDR1 and CDR2 sequences are MDHEN and SYDVKM. The CDR3 is made up of 15 amino acids. The ends were cut back, 4 bases at V and 2 bases at J, with 15 bases in the middle. The data are from a study of shared clonotypes between healthy human individuals. Study details: A few men and a couple of women, aged 18 to 49, were donors. Used for every donor were three CD4 naive, three CD4 memory, two CD8 naive and one CD8 memory plate. Study observations and caveats: Sample collection involved blood only; tissue repertoires are likely different.

The specimen was naive CD4+ T cells sorted from blood. Subset denoted: CD45RA+ positively selected. This clonotype was obtained from a woman aged 30 to 39 in good health. This chain uses TRBV28 with TRBJ2-7; a weak D match, TRBD1 (8 bases). The CDR3 is CASSSGQGLTYEQYF. CDR3 coding DNA: TGTGCCAGCAGTTCCGGACAGGGACTAACCTACGAGCAGTACTTC.